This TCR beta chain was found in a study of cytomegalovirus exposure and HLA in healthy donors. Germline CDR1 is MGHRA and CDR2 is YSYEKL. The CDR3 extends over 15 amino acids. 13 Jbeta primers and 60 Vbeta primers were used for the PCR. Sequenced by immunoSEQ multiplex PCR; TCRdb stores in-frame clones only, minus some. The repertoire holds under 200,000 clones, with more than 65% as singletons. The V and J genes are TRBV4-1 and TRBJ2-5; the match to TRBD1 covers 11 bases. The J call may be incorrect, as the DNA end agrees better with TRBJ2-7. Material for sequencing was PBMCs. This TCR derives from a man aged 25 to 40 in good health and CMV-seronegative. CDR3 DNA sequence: TGCGCCAGCAGCCCTGGGGGACAGGGGGCCTACGAGCAGTACTTC. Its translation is CASSPGGQGAYEQYF.